This record looks at one TCR beta chain sequence and its context. What it binds is unknown. V was clipped by 5 bases and J by 4 bases, with 14 bases between them. Germline V gives CDR1 LGHNA, CDR2 YNFKEQ. This CDR3 contains 14 residues. This sample is part of a study of cytomegalovirus exposure and HLA in healthy donors. Study-level background: Of 300 to 500 genotyped donors, more than 70% clustered with self-reported Caucasian donors. Study-wide findings and caveats: Of the V segments, some could not be distinguished, including TRBV6-2 and TRBV6-3, and were excluded. Specificity for CMV antigens was confirmed in vitro for a few of the CMV-associated chains. The study labeled under 200 TCR beta chains cytomegalovirus-associated.

PCR primers comprised 60 Vbeta and 13 Jbeta primers. TCRdb's copy holds only in-frame clones and misses some; the assay was immunoSEQ multiplex PCR. The repertoire holds 150,000 to 200,000 clones, with around four fifths as singletons. Sequencing was carried out using PBMCs. The chain carries TRBV4-2 and TRBJ1-1; D is uncertain. The TCR originated in a male donor in good health and CMV-seropositive. The CDR3 coding sequence is TGTGCCAGCAGCGAGAGGGTATTAAGCACTGAAGCTTTCTTT. Translation: CASSERVLSTEAFF.